Below, 17 T cell receptor beta chains from the same sample are listed, as sequenced in a study of T cell responses to AZD1222 COVID-19 vaccine. Using immunoSEQ multiplex PCR, the repertoire was profiled, and TCRdb retains in-frame clones only, with some absent. The repertoire holds more than 100,000 clones, with over 70% as singletons. The sequencing used peripheral blood, collected on day 0 of AZD1222 vaccination. These receptors all come from an adult in good health.

The rearrangement links TRBV24-1 to TRBJ2-1, with TRBD2 identical over 15 bases. The CDR3 sequence is 17 residues long. Germline CDR1 and CDR2: KGHDR and SFDVKD. V gave up 12 bases and J gave up 0 bases; unmatched junction bases: 8. The CDR3 nucleotides read TGTGCCGCAGGGACTAGCGGGAGGTCCAGCTCCTACAATGAGCAGTTCTTC. This gives the protein CAAGTSGRSSSYNEQFF.

The CDR3 DNA reads as TGTGCCAGCAGCTTAGAAGGACAGACCTCCTACGAGCAGTACTTC. This codes for CASSLEGQTSYEQYF. The chain is built from TRBV7-6 and TRBJ2-7; tentative D call: TRBD1 (6 bases). The V gene's germline CDR1 is SGHVS and CDR2 FNYEAQ. The V gene lost 1 base and the J gene lost 0 bases, with 10 bases spanning the gap. This CDR3 spans 15 amino acids.

The chain has TRBV5-4 and TRBJ2-2, with D possibly matching TRBD2 (6 bases). Trimming stripped 3 bases from V and 6 bases from J, with 12 bases between. This CDR3 spans 14 amino acids. Germline values: CDR1 SGHNT, CDR2 YYREEE (reference sequence). The CDR3 DNA reads TGTGCCAGCAGCTGGGCCGGGGGTCCCGGGGAGCTGTTTTTT. Protein product: CASSWAGGPGELFF. The full variable domain, rest sourced from reference TRBV5-4 and TRBJ2-2, is ETGVTQSPTHLIKTRGQQVTLRCSSQSGHNTVSWYQQALGQGPQFIFQYYREEENGRGNFPPRFSGLQFPNYSSELNVNALELDDSALYLCASSWAGGPGELFFGEGSRLTVL.

V usage is TRBV14 and J usage is TRBJ2-2; no reliable D call. Germline values: CDR1 SGHDN, CDR2 FVKESK. Trimming pared 1 base from V and 4 bases from J, leaving 4 bases between. The CDR3 is 13 residues long. In nucleotides, the CDR3 is TGTGCCAGCAGCCAAGTCGTCACCGGGGAGCTGTTTTTT. Protein product: CASSQVVTGELFF.

The chain employs TRBV18 and TRBJ2-7; 10 nucleotides align to TRBD2. The trim removed 5 bases at V and 0 bases at J, leaving 7 bases unmatched. The CDR3 runs 16 residues. Germline CDR1 KGHSH, CDR2 LQKENI. The CDR3 region has the DNA TGTGCCAGCTCAGAAACCCTAGCGGGGGCCTCCTACGAGCAGTACTTC. Amino acids: CASSETLAGASYEQYF. Full variable domain (remainder filled in from reference TRBV18 and TRBJ2-7): NAGVMQNPRHLVRRRGQEARLRCSPMKGHSHVYWYRQLPEEGLKFMVYLQKENIIDESGMPKERFSAEFPKEGPSILRIQQVVRGDSAAYFCASSETLAGASYEQYFGPGTRLTVT.

This chain connects TRBV6-5 to TRBJ2-5; D is perhaps TRBD2 (6 bases). Deletions cut 11 bases from V and 5 bases from J, with 15 bases between. CDR1 is MNHEY, CDR2 SVGAGI, per germline. CDR3 length: 12 amino acids. The CDR3 spells CAGGTGSETQYF. The CDR3 DNA reads TGTGCCGGGGGGACGGGGAGCGAGACCCAGTACTTC.

The V and J genes are TRBV28 and TRBJ1-2; D remains ambiguous. The length of the CDR3 is 13 residues. Germline CDR1 is MDHEN and CDR2 is SYDVKM. V lost 5 bases to trimming and J lost 3 bases, with 10 bases between them. CDR3 loop: CASSIGPYYGYTF. CDR3 DNA sequence: TGTGCCAGCAGTATCGGGCCATACTATGGCTACACCTTC.

CDR3 sequence reads: CASSESRDYEQYF. DNA of the CDR3: TGTGCCAGCAGCGAAAGTAGGGACTACGAGCAGTACTTC. The chain joins TRBV7-6 to TRBJ2-7; no reliable D call. Deletions cut 5 bases from V and 3 bases from J, with 11 bases between. CDR1 is SGHVS and CDR2 is FNYEAQ in the germline V gene. The CDR3 runs 13 residues.

The V and J genes are TRBV19 and TRBJ2-5; TRBD2 aligns across 8 bases. Germline V gene sequence: CDR1 LNHDA, CDR2 SQIVND (reference sequence). This CDR3 spans 17 amino acids. After removal of 1 base from V and 3 bases from J, the junction contained 10 bases not matched to a gene. The CDR3 region is CASSIGYGGAGEETQYF. DNA of the CDR3: TGTGCCAGTAGTATAGGATACGGGGGGGCCGGCGAAGAGACCCAGTACTTC.

The V call is TRBV10-1, the J call TRBJ1-1; D ambiguous. The CDR3 sequence is 14 residues long. CDR1 and CDR2 (germline): WNHNN, SYGVQD (reference sequence). V was clipped by 5 bases and J by 0 bases, with 10 bases between them. CDR3 nucleotides: TGCGCCAGCAGTCCCCAGACGGTGAACACTGAAGCTTTCTTT. Protein sequence: CASSPQTVNTEAFF.

The CDR3 reads CASSMMGRLYEQYF. The CDR3 region has the DNA TGTGCCAGTAGTATGATGGGCAGACTCTACGAGCAGTACTTC. This chain uses TRBV19 with TRBJ2-7, with D hard to call. V shed 3 bases and J shed 3 bases, with 12 bases lying between them. The CDR3 sequence is 14 residues long. The germline V gene has CDR1 LNHDA and CDR2 SQIVND (reference sequence).

This chain connects TRBV5-6 to TRBJ2-3, with no clear D. Per the germline V gene, CDR1 is SGHDT and CDR2 is YYEEEE. V was trimmed by 0 bases and J by 0 bases, leaving 2 bases between them. The CDR3 sequence is 13 residues long. CDR3 bases: TGTGCCAGCAGCTTGGCCAGCACAGATACGCAGTATTTT. It yields the protein CASSLASTDTQYF. Full variable domain (rest looked up from reference TRBV5-6 and TRBJ2-3): DAGVTQSPTHLIKTRGQQVTLRCSPKSGHDTVSWYQQALGQGPQFIFQYYEEEERQRGNFPDRFSGHQFPNYSSELNVNALLLGDSALYLCASSLASTDTQYFGPGTRLTVL.

The J gene is TRBJ1-1, the V gene TRBV6-5, with D possibly being TRBD1 (6 bases). The CDR3 sequence is 13 residues long. Germline V gene data show CDR1 as MNHEY and CDR2 as SVGAGI. The V and J ends lost 6 bases and 0 bases respectively, with 8 bases between them. The CDR3: CASRQGLNTEAFF. CDR3 coding DNA: TGTGCCAGCAGACAGGGTTTGAACACTGAAGCTTTCTTT.

The gene calls are TRBV11-2 and TRBJ2-7; possibly TRBD1 for D (5 bases). The V and J ends lost 2 bases and 2 bases respectively, with 7 bases between them. Looked up from germline, CDR1 is SGHAT and CDR2 is FQNNGV. The CDR3 runs 13 residues. The DNA of the CDR3 is TGTGCCAGCAGCTTAAGGGGCCCCTACGAGCAGTACTTC. As protein: CASSLRGPYEQYF. Full variable domain (outside the CDR3, taken from reference TRBV11-2 and TRBJ2-7): EAGVAQSPRYKIIEKRQSVAFWCNPISGHATLYWYQQILGQGPKLLIQFQNNGVVDDSQLPKDRFSAERLKGVDSTLKIQPAKLEDSAVYLCASSLRGPYEQYFGPGTRLTVT.

This chain joins TRBV7-9 and TRBJ1-5; D is possibly TRBD1 (6 bases). The V end was cut by 5 bases, the J end by 0 bases, with 8 bases between. The CDR3 runs to 14 residues. Germline loops: CDR1 SEHNR, CDR2 FQNEAQ (reference sequence). CDR3 coding DNA: TGTGCCAGCAGCCGACAGGATAGCAATCAGCCCCAGCATTTT. Its translation: CASSRQDSNQPQHF. Variable domain in full (rest from reference TRBV7-9 and TRBJ1-5): DTGVSQNPRHKITKRGQNVTFRCDPISEHNRLYWYRQTLGQGPEFLTYFQNEAQLEKSRLLSDRFSAERPKGSFSTLEIQRTEQGDSAMYLCASSRQDSNQPQHFGDGTRLSIL.

This clone was seen just once. The chain uses TRBV28 and TRBJ1-4; tentative D call: TRBD1 (6 bases). CDR1 and CDR2 (germline): MDHEN, SYDVKM. Trimming left V 6 bases short and J 0 bases short, with 14 bases between. The CDR3 extends over 16 amino acids. The CDR3 DNA follows: TGTGCCAGCAGCCAAGGGGGGGCGGCAACTAATGAAAAACTGTTTTTT. Protein product: CASSQGGAATNEKLFF. Full variable domain (missing parts from reference TRBV28 and TRBJ1-4): DVKVTQSSRYLVKRTGEKVFLECVQDMDHENMFWYRQDPGLGLRLIYFSYDVKMKEKGDIPEGYSVSREKKERFSLILESASTNQTSMYLCASSQGGAATNEKLFFGSGTQLSVL.

CDR3 sequence: CASSSQGGPDTQYF. In nucleotides, the CDR3 is TGTGCCAGCTCATCACAGGGGGGCCCAGATACGCAGTATTTT. The V call is TRBV18, the J call TRBJ2-3; TRBD1 aligns across 8 bases. V lost 5 bases to trimming and J lost 4 bases; unmatched junction nucleotides: 5. In germline, CDR1 is KGHSH, CDR2 LQKENI. This CDR3 comprises 14 residues.